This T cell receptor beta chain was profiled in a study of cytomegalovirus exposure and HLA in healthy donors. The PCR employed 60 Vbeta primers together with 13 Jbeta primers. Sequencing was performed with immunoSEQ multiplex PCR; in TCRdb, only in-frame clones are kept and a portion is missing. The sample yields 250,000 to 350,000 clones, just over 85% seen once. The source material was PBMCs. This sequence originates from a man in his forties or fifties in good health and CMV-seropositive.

The CDR3, as DNA: TGCGCCAGCAGTGGGGACATCCCTAGCACCGGGGAGCTGTTTTTT. This gives the protein CASSGDIPSTGELFF. V gene TRBV10-1 combines with J gene TRBJ2-2; D is perhaps TRBD1 (6 bases). Trimming took off 4 bases at V and 4 bases at J, with 13 bases between the two ends. From germline, CDR1 is WNHNN and CDR2 SYGVQD (reference sequence). This CDR3 spans 15 amino acids.